Below are 20 T cell receptor beta chains sequenced from a single sample in a study of cytomegalovirus exposure and HLA in healthy donors. The protocol was immunoSEQ multiplex PCR, while the TCRdb copy is restricted to in-frame clones and leaves out a portion. Here the sample spans 70,000 to 75,000 clones, 94% being singletons. Sequencing was done on a sample of PBMCs. Receptor source: a woman aged 18-30 years in good health and CMV-seropositive.

V usage is TRBV5-1 and J usage is TRBJ2-1, with 8 bases that match TRBD1. This CDR3 contains 13 residues. From germline, CDR1 is SGHRS and CDR2 YFSETQ. V trimming: 4 bases; J trimming: 5 bases; junction bases outside the gene matches: 2. The CDR3 DNA reads as TGCGCCAGCAGCCAACAGGGGGACAATGAGCAGTTCTTC. It specifies CASSQQGDNEQFF.

The V gene is TRBV19, the J gene TRBJ1-3; D uncertain. The length of the CDR3 is 16 residues. Deletions cut 5 bases from V and 0 bases from J, with 14 bases between. Germline V gene lookup returns CDR1 LNHDA and CDR2 SQIVND (reference sequence). CDR3: CASSPSGRDSGNTIYF. In DNA form, the CDR3 reads TGTGCCAGTAGTCCCTCCGGACGGGACTCTGGAAACACCATATATTTT.

This clone turned up a few times. This sequence joins TRBV19 and TRBJ1-2; TRBD1 matches 9 bases. CDR1 and CDR2 (germline): LNHDA, SQIVND (reference sequence). This CDR3 has 15 amino acids. With 7 bases clipped from V and 4 bases from J, the junction kept 10 bases outside the gene matches. The CDR3 DNA reads as TGTGCCAGTAAGGGGGGGACAGGGATCGGCTATGGCTACACCTTC. Protein sequence: CASKGGTGIGYGYTF.

The CDR3 loop is CASTRQGNDEQYF. The CDR3 bases are TGTGCCAGCACCCGACAGGGGAACGACGAGCAGTACTTC. V is TRBV6-5 and J is TRBJ2-7, with TRBD1 matching over 8 bases. Germline V gives CDR1 MNHEY, CDR2 SVGAGI. V shed 7 bases and J 5 bases; nucleotides not matched to a gene: 7. The length of the CDR3 is 13 residues.

V gene TRBV6-5 combines with J gene TRBJ2-7; 9 positions agree with TRBD2. V lost 3 bases and J lost 3; bases outside the gene matches: 3. Germline CDR1 reads MNHEY; CDR2 reads SVGAGI. The CDR3 runs 14 residues. The CDR3 nucleotides read TGTGCCAGCAGTTATACGCGGGAGGGCTACGAGCAGTACTTC. Its protein product is CASSYTREGYEQYF.

The chain carries TRBV10-1 and TRBJ1-1; maybe TRBD1 (6 bases). Germline V gene data show CDR1 as WNHNN and CDR2 as SYGVQD (reference sequence). V lost 8 bases and J lost 0, with 19 bases in between. The CDR3 totals 16 residues. CDR3 region: CASRDKLPKMNTEAFF. DNA of the CDR3: TGCGCCAGCCGGGACAAACTCCCTAAGATGAACACTGAAGCTTTCTTT.

This chain connects TRBV5-6 to TRBJ2-7, with D tentatively TRBD1 (5 bases). CDR1 SGHDT and CDR2 YYEEEE come from the germline V gene. The CDR3 is 16 amino acids. V lost 4 bases and J lost 3, with 20 bases in between. DNA of the CDR3: TGTGCCAGCAGCCCAAGGCAGGGTTCTCAAATCTACGAGCAGTACTTC. Residues: CASSPRQGSQIYEQYF.

V usage is TRBV4-1 and J usage is TRBJ1-3; no clear D. This CDR3 has 16 residues. The germline CDR1 and CDR2 sequences are MGHRA and YSYEKL. V was clipped by 2 bases and J by 0 bases, with 11 bases between them. The CDR3 sequence is CASSQNPGSSGNTIYF. The DNA of the CDR3 is TGCGCCAGCAGCCAAAACCCCGGGAGCTCTGGAAACACCATATATTTT.

V gene TRBV6-1 combines with J gene TRBJ2-3, with D possibly matching TRBD2 (6 bases). The CDR3 totals 12 residues. Germline CDR1 and CDR2: MNHNS and SASEGT. The V and J ends lost 6 bases and 2 bases respectively, with 6 bases between them. Written as DNA, the CDR3 is TGTGCCAGCAGGGACTACACAGATACGCAGTATTTT. Its translation: CASRDYTDTQYF.

The DNA of the CDR3 is TGCAGCGTTGCCCCCGGACAGGGTGACTATGGCTACACCTTC. Protein: CSVAPGQGDYGYTF. The chain uses TRBV29-1 and TRBJ1-2; TRBD1 matches 8 bases. With V trimmed by 4 bases and J by 3 bases, 7 bases remained unmatched. This CDR3 region has 14 residues. CDR1 and CDR2 from the germline V gene are SQVTM and ANQGSEA.

The chain joins TRBV9 to TRBJ2-1, with 12 nucleotides matching TRBD2. From germline, CDR1 is SGDLS and CDR2 YYNGEE. Unmatched junction bases numbered 1, after V lost 3 bases and J lost 6 bases. This CDR3 has 14 amino acids. The CDR3 nucleotides read TGTGCCAGCAGCGGGACTAGCGGGGTCAATGAGCAGTTCTTC. This encodes CASSGTSGVNEQFF.

The rearrangement uses TRBV6-6 and TRBJ1-2; 12 bases match TRBD1. Trimming at V came to 6 bases and at J to 1 base, leaving 6 bases not matched to a gene. CDR3 length equals 16 residues. Germline CDR1 MNHNY, CDR2 SVGAGI (reference sequence). CDR3 bases: TGTGCCAGCAGGGGACAGGGGGCCTCCAATAACTATGGCTACACCTTC. It yields the protein CASRGQGASNNYGYTF.

V gene TRBV27 combines with J gene TRBJ1-2, with 11 bases matching TRBD1. Germline V CDR1 and CDR2: MNHEY, SMNVEV (reference sequence). The CDR3 extends over 16 amino acids. V was pared by 2 bases and J by 6 bases, with 8 bases of the junction left unmatched. The CDR3 spells CASSLISGQGVDGYTF. DNA for the CDR3: TGTGCCAGCAGTTTAATCTCGGGACAGGGGGTCGATGGCTACACCTTC.

V and J are TRBV6-1 and TRBJ1-1; 7 nucleotides agree with TRBD1. V trimming: 6 bases; J trimming: 11 bases; junction bases outside the gene matches: 3. CDR3 length: 10 amino acids. The germline V gene encodes CDR1 MNHNS and CDR2 SASEGT. CDR3 DNA sequence: TGTGCCAGCAGGCAGGGGGAGGCTTTCTTT. Encoded protein: CASRQGEAFF.

This CDR3 reads CASSQRTGVPEQFF. DNA for the CDR3: TGCGCCAGCAGCCAAAGGACAGGGGTACCTGAGCAGTTCTTC. The rearrangement joins TRBV4-1 to TRBJ2-1, with 9 positions matching TRBD1. This CDR3 region has 14 residues. With V trimmed by 2 bases and J by 9 bases, 5 bases remained unmatched. Germline assignment: CDR1 MGHRA and CDR2 YSYEKL.

The chain couples TRBV30 to TRBJ2-5, with 8 bases lining up with TRBD2. The germline CDR1 and CDR2 sequences are GTSNPN and SVGIG (reference sequence). J lost 5 bases, V lost 3 bases, and 14 bases had no gene match. The CDR3 totals 16 residues. DNA for the CDR3: TGTGCCTGGAGCTTTAACACCGGGACTAGTGGTGAGACCCAGTACTTC. It specifies CAWSFNTGTSGETQYF.

This chain joins TRBV6-6 and TRBJ1-2, with 8 positions matching TRBD1. The CDR3 has 15 residues. J lost 4 bases, V lost 6 bases, and 10 bases had no gene match. Germline V gives CDR1 MNHNY, CDR2 SVGAGI (reference sequence). DNA for the CDR3: TGTGCCAGCAGGGACGGACAGGGAGGCATCTATGGCTACACCTTC. Residues: CASRDGQGGIYGYTF.

For the CDR3, the DNA is TGTGCCAGCAGTGTTGAGCGTAAGGGGTACGAGCAGTACTTC. Amino acid sequence: CASSVERKGYEQYF. The rearrangement links TRBV2 to TRBJ2-7, with D possibly being TRBD1 (5 bases). Deletions cut 4 bases from V and 4 bases from J, with 14 bases between. Germline values: CDR1 SNHLY, CDR2 FYNNEI. This CDR3 is built from 14 residues.

The rearrangement links TRBV6-1 to TRBJ1-4; D gene unclear. The CDR3 runs to 14 residues. Per the germline V gene, CDR1 is MNHNS and CDR2 is SASEGT. Trimming shortened V by 6 bases and J by 8 bases, and 16 bases separated the two germline ends. DNA of the CDR3: TGTGCCAGCAGGGTAGGGTGGGGAGGAGAAAAACTGTTTTTT. Translation: CASRVGWGGEKLFF.

The V call is TRBV7-9, the J call TRBJ1-6; 8 bases align to TRBD1. CDR1 SEHNR and CDR2 FQNEAQ come from the germline V gene (reference sequence). The CDR3 extends over 17 amino acids. V lost 4 bases to trimming and J lost 5 bases; unmatched junction nucleotides: 10. DNA for the CDR3: TGTGCCAGCAGCTCCGCAGGGGGCAAGCCTGATAATTCACCCCTCCACTTT. Protein sequence: CASSSAGGKPDNSPLHF.